What follows are 6 T cell receptor beta chains derived from one specimen sequenced in a study of cytomegalovirus exposure and HLA in healthy donors. This PCR relied on a set of 60 Vbeta primers and 13 Jbeta primers. Sequenced by immunoSEQ multiplex PCR; TCRdb stores in-frame clones only, minus some. The sample shows about 78,000 clones, around 80% of them seen only once. The sample consisted of PBMCs. The receptors shown here come from a man aged 45 to 65 in good health and CMV-seropositive.

In this sample, this clone turned up once. The chain joins TRBV5-1 to TRBJ2-7, with D perhaps TRBD2 (5 bases). The CDR3 extends over 15 amino acids. V lost 3 bases, J lost 2 bases, and 15 bases lay in between. Per germline, CDR1 SGHRS and CDR2 YFSETQ. The CDR3 nucleotides read TGCGCCAGCAGCTCCCCACGGGGAACGACCTACGAGCAGTACTTC. Translating it yields CASSSPRGTTYEQYF.

V and J are TRBV5-5 and TRBJ1-2, with TRBD1 matching over 8 bases. The CDR3 runs to 17 residues. The ends lost 0 bases at V and 1 base at J; junction bases unmatched: 8. Germline V gives CDR1 SGHKS, CDR2 YYEKEE (reference sequence). The CDR3, as DNA: TGTGCCAGCAGCTTGGCCAGGGGGCGCAAGGGTAACTATGGCTACACCTTC. Its translation: CASSLARGRKGNYGYTF.

The CDR3 DNA sequence: TGTGCCAGACGGACAGACCTTAACACTGAAGCTTTCTTT. Translated, it gives CARRTDLNTEAFF. The V and J genes are TRBV27 and TRBJ1-1; D is perhaps TRBD1 (6 bases). Trimming cost V 9 bases and J 2 bases, with 13 bases left between them. The CDR3 length is 13 residues. The V gene's germline CDR1 is MNHEY and CDR2 SMNVEV (reference sequence).

This sequence joins TRBV28 and TRBJ2-1; TRBD2 matches 12 bases. There are 15 residues in the CDR3. The germline CDR1 and CDR2 sequences are MDHEN and SYDVKM. V lost 5 bases, J lost 4 bases, and 3 bases stayed unmatched. CDR3 in amino acids: CASSNGTSGYNEQFF. The CDR3 nucleotides are TGTGCCAGCAGTAACGGGACTAGCGGGTACAATGAGCAGTTCTTC.

The rearrangement links TRBV6-5 to TRBJ2-7, with TRBD1 matching over 11 bases. Germline V gene lookup returns CDR1 MNHEY and CDR2 SVGAGI. The CDR3 length is 15 residues. The V gene end was trimmed by 4 bases and the J gene end by 3 bases; junction bases not matched to a gene: 5. The CDR3 is CASSSPGTGGYEQYF. CDR3 nucleotides: TGTGCCAGCAGTTCCCCCGGGACAGGGGGCTACGAGCAGTACTTC.

This clone was found once. This chain connects TRBV5-6 to TRBJ1-1; no firm D call. CDR1 SGHDT and CDR2 YYEEEE come from the germline V gene. The CDR3 extends over 13 amino acids. V lost 2 bases and J 7 bases, leaving 12 bases between the germline ends. CDR3 amino acids: CASSFGVASEAFF. CDR3 DNA: TGTGCCAGCAGCTTCGGGGTGGCGAGTGAAGCTTTCTTT.